The sequence of this T cell receptor beta chain was determined in a study of cytomegalovirus exposure and HLA in healthy donors. Study-level findings and limits: In vitro confirmation showed a few CMV-associated chains to be CMV antigen specific. Reports indicated that the classifier achieved high specificity and sensitivity in diagnosing cytomegalovirus status. Cytomegalovirus-associated TCR beta chains were listed, numbering some 150.

The study drew the donors from its approximately 120-subject validation cohort, separate from the roughly 670-subject first cohort. The method was immunoSEQ multiplex PCR; TCRdb's version includes in-frame clones alone and lacks a portion of them. The table shows about 60,000 clones, with approximately 93% occurring only once. With 1 base removed from V and 5 bases from J, the gap between germline ends came to 14 bases. The germline gives CDR1 SGHTA, CDR2 FQGNSA. This CDR3 has 15 amino acids. On this clone: Antigen specificity is unknown.

V and J are TRBV7-2 and TRBJ1-2; D is unresolved. The source material was PBMCs. The clonotype comes from a woman aged 18-30 years in good health and CMV-seronegative. The CDR3 spells CASSLVTGFFYGYTF. CDR3 in DNA: TGTGCCAGCAGCTTAGTTACCGGGTTTTTTTATGGCTACACCTTC.